A selection of T cell receptor beta chains follows, all from one sample in a study of T cells in Graves' hyperthyroidism and ophthalmopathy. TCRdb independently ran MiXCR on the multiplex PCR reads; one entry per CDR3 protein. The sample yields 200,000 to 250,000 distinct CDR3 sequences, approximately 20% seen once. The sequenced sample consisted of blood. These receptors were taken from a man between 35 and 55 years old with Graves' hyperthyroidism. Both conserved end residues are part of each CDR3. The D gene is left open where the match is weak. Part of the rows lack a size; the others show once, few, many or a class for expanded clones.

clone_size j_call d_call v_call cdr3_nt cdr3_aa
few TRBJ2-6 NA TRBV12-3/TRBV12-4 TGTGCCAGCAGGTTGTCCGCTGGGGCCAACGTCCTGACTTTC CASRLSAGANVLTF
NA TRBJ1-1 TRBD1 TRBV27 TGTGCCAGCAGTTTATCTACACAGGGGGCGATGAACGCTGAAGCTTTCTTT CASSLSTQGAMNAEAFF
many TRBJ1-3 NA TRBV20-1 TGCAGTGCCAAGGGCCCGGACGCCTACTCTGGAAACACCATATATTTT CSAKGPDAYSGNTIYF
few TRBJ1-1 NA TRBV29-1 TGCAGCGTTGGCAACAGCGGAAACACTGAAGCTTTCTTT CSVGNSGNTEAFF
NA TRBJ2-1 TRBD1 TRBV7-9 TGTGCCAGCAGCAACCGGGACAGGAAACACAATGAGCAGTTCTTC CASSNRDRKHNEQFF
few TRBJ1-4 NA TRBV18 TGTGCCAGCTCACCACCCGGACTTAATGAAAAACTGTTTTTT CASSPPGLNEKLFF
NA TRBJ1-6 TRBD1 TRBV7-2 TGTGCCAGCAGCCCGGTGACAGGGAAAAATTCACCCCTCTACTTT CASSPVTGKNSPLYF
many TRBJ1-1 NA TRBV6-2/TRBV6-3 TGTGCCAGCAGCCTCGGGGAGGGGCCCACTGAAGCTTTCTTT CASSLGEGPTEAFF
many TRBJ2-6 TRBD2 TRBV6-2/TRBV6-3 TGTGCCAGCCGCCCTCCGGGGGGGCCAACTGGGGCCAACGTCCTGACTTTC CASRPPGGPTGANVLTF
many TRBJ2-2 TRBD2 TRBV20-1 TGCAGTGCTCGAGCATTAGCGGGGGGGCCCGGGGGCACCGGGGAGCTGTTTTTT CSARALAGGPGGTGELFF
many TRBJ1-1 NA TRBV7-9 TGTGCCAGCAGCTCCTTCTTGGACGACACTGAAGCTTTCTTT CASSSFLDDTEAFF
many TRBJ2-3 NA TRBV10-3 TGTGCCATCAGTACACCGGAGGGGACAGATACGCAGTATTTT CAISTPEGTDTQYF
NA TRBJ2-7 NA TRBV7-8 TGTGCCAGCAACTCGGGACAACTGTACGAGCAGTACTTC CASNSGQLYEQYF
many TRBJ2-2 NA TRBV19 TGTGCCAGTAGGGACAGACCTAACACCGGGGAGCTGTTTTTT CASRDRPNTGELFF
many TRBJ2-4 NA TRBV20-1 TGCAGTGCTACGTCATTCGCTACCAAAAACATTCAGTACTTC CSATSFATKNIQYF
many TRBJ1-5 NA TRBV12-3/TRBV12-4 TGTGCCAGCAGTTTTCTGAACTACCCTAATCAGCCCCAGCATTTT CASSFLNYPNQPQHF
many TRBJ1-2 NA TRBV28 TGTGCCAGCAGTCCTCACAGTTATGGCTACACCTTC CASSPHSYGYTF
many TRBJ1-1 TRBD1 TRBV9 TGTGCCAGCACCCCTGGGGACAGCGCTGAAGCTTTCTTT CASTPGDSAEAFF
many TRBJ1-5 NA TRBV11-2 TGTGCCAGCAGCCCCGGGACGGCCGTAAATCAGCCCCAGCATTTT CASSPGTAVNQPQHF
NA TRBJ2-4 NA TRBV6-2/TRBV6-3 TGTGCCAGCAGTCCCGCCGGGCCCCCCGGCGACATTCAGTACTTC CASSPAGPPGDIQYF
many TRBJ2-7 NA TRBV2 TGTGCCAGCAGCCCCAGTGAGGGGCACAAGCAGTACTTC CASSPSEGHKQYF
many TRBJ1-1 NA TRBV18 TGTGCCAGCTCACCGCCGGGGGCTAAGACTGAAGCTTTCTTT CASSPPGAKTEAFF
many TRBJ1-1 NA TRBV3-1 TGTGCCAGCAGCCGACGGGAGGGTGCGACTGAAGCTTTCTTT CASSRREGATEAFF
NA TRBJ2-3 TRBD2 TRBV7-3 TGTGCCAGCAGCCGACTAGCGGGGCGCACAGATACGCGGTATTTT CASSRLAGRTDTRYF
many TRBJ2-5 NA TRBV6-1 TGTGCCAGCAGTGAAACACTGGGGGAGAGGACCCAGTACTTC CASSETLGERTQYF
few TRBJ1-2 NA TRBV20-1 TGCAGTGCTACCCCAGGGTCCCAACGAGGTGGCTACACCTTC CSATPGSQRGGYTF
many TRBJ2-5 TRBD2 TRBV6-2/TRBV6-3 TGTGCCAGCAGTTTGGGACTAGCGGGGAGGACCCAGTACTTC CASSLGLAGRTQYF
NA TRBJ2-7 NA TRBV6-2/TRBV6-3 TGTGCCACACAACGCAATGCAGGTGTCGCCTACGAGCAGTACTTC CATQRNAGVAYEQYF
few TRBJ2-5 NA TRBV5-6 TGTGCCAGCAGTCAGCGGAGGGGGGGAGAGACCCAGTACTTC CASSQRRGGETQYF
many TRBJ2-3 TRBD2 TRBV7-8 TGTGCCAGCGGAAGGACTAGCGGGGACGATAGGCCCCCAGATACGCAGTATTTT CASGRTSGDDRPPDTQYF
NA TRBJ2-2 NA TRBV4-2 TGTGCCAGCAGCCAAGAGGGAGGGACAGTTGGCGCCGGGGAGCTGTTTTTT CASSQEGGTVGAGELFF
many TRBJ1-1 NA TRBV20-1 TGCAGTGCTAGAGAGGGGTGGGTGAACACTGAAGCTTTCTTT CSAREGWVNTEAFF
many TRBJ1-1 NA TRBV3-1 TGTGCCAGCAGCCCCAGCGGGAACACTGAAGCTTTCTTT CASSPSGNTEAFF
NA TRBJ2-7 TRBD1 TRBV5-1 TGCGCCAGCAGCCGCGGAAATACAGGGGACGAGCAGTACTTC CASSRGNTGDEQYF
many TRBJ1-1 NA TRBV12-3/TRBV12-4 TGTGCCAGCAGTCCCCACGCGGCCGGGCGTGAAGCTTTCTTT CASSPHAAGREAFF
NA TRBJ2-7 TRBD2 TRBV5-5 TGTGCCAGCAGCTTGTTAGTGACTAGCGGCTCCTACGAGCAGTACTTC CASSLLVTSGSYEQYF
NA TRBJ2-1 NA TRBV2 TGTGCCAGCAGTGCGACTTCGTCCAGCACGCCCTACAATGAGCAGTTCTTC CASSATSSSTPYNEQFF
few TRBJ2-3 TRBD2 TRBV5-6 TGTGCCAGCAGCTTGGCCAGTCTAGCGGGGGCAGATACGCAGTATTTT CASSLASLAGADTQYF
few TRBJ1-2 NA TRBV5-6 TGTGCCAGCAGACTAGAAGGGAACTATGGCTACACCTTC CASRLEGNYGYTF
NA TRBJ2-3 NA TRBV20-1 TGCAGTTGCGGGGACACAGATACGCAGTATTTT CSCGDTDTQYF
many TRBJ2-7 TRBD2 TRBV5-4 TGTGCCAGCAGCTCCGCGCGGGGGGGGTACGAGCAGTACTTC CASSSARGGYEQYF
NA TRBJ1-2 NA TRBV5-1 TGTGCCAGCAGCTTCCTCTTAGAAGGGACAAGTGGCTACACCTTC CASSFLLEGTSGYTF
few TRBJ2-7 TRBD1 TRBV28 TGTGCCAGCACCCCGCAGACAGGGAACCACGAGCAGTACTTC CASTPQTGNHEQYF
few TRBJ2-1 TRBD1 TRBV6-1 TGTGCCACCGGGACAGGGGGCGGTTACAATGAGCAGTTCTTC CATGTGGGYNEQFF
NA TRBJ1-2 NA TRBV25-1 TGTGCCAGCCGGACTTCCTCCTACTACACCTTC CASRTSSYYTF